Listed below are T cell receptor beta chains from one sample, sequenced in a study of T cells in Graves' hyperthyroidism and ophthalmopathy. TCRdb reprocessed the multiplex PCR reads with MiXCR, giving one entry per CDR3 protein. The table shows 200,000 to 250,000 distinct CDR3 sequences, with roughly a sixth occurring only once. Source material: blood. These receptors were taken from a woman in her 50s with Graves' hyperthyroidism. Both conserved end residues are part of each CDR3. The D gene is left open where the match is weak. Clone size is shown for a subset of rows, as once, few, many or a class of expanded clone.

TGTGCCATCAGTGACGGCGACAGGGCTCGCGCGAACACTGAAGCTTTCTTT | CAISDGDRARANTEAFF | TRBV10-3 | many | TRBD1 | TRBJ1-1
TGTGCCAGCAGCCCGGCCACCTACGAGCAGTACTTC | CASSPATYEQYF | TRBV7-9 | many | . | TRBJ2-7
TGTGCCGAGGGACAGGGGGCGGCCACTGAAGCTTTCTTT | CAEGQGAATEAFF | TRBV12-3/TRBV12-4 | many | TRBD1 | TRBJ1-1
TGTGCCAGCAGTTACTGGGGACTAGCGGGACGGAATGAGCAGTTCTTC | CASSYWGLAGRNEQFF | TRBV6-2/TRBV6-3 | few | TRBD2 | TRBJ2-1
TGCAGTGCTAGATCCCAAGAGACCCAGTACTTC | CSARSQETQYF | TRBV20-1 | many | . | TRBJ2-5
TGTGCCAGCAGTGGACTCGGACGACGGAACACTGAAGCTTTCTTT | CASSGLGRRNTEAFF | TRBV6-1 | many | . | TRBJ1-1
TGTGCCAGCAGAACCCTTAGCGGGAGTTTGGTTGAGCAGTTCTTC | CASRTLSGSLVEQFF | TRBV27 | . | TRBD2 | TRBJ2-1
TGTGCCAGCTCACCAGGGAGGGGGCCCTACGAGCAGTACTTC | CASSPGRGPYEQYF | TRBV18 | once | . | TRBJ2-7
TGCAGTGCTAGTTACGATACGCAGTATTTT | CSASYDTQYF | TRBV20-1 | few | . | TRBJ2-3
TGTGCCAGTAGTATAGATCGACTAGCGGGAGCAACAGATACGCAGTATTTT | CASSIDRLAGATDTQYF | TRBV19 | many | TRBD2 | TRBJ2-3
TGTGCCACCAGCAGAGACCCGAACACTGAAGCTTTCTTT | CATSRDPNTEAFF | TRBV15 | many | . | TRBJ1-1
TGTGCCAGCAGCCACCCAACTAGCGGGAGGACTCCCTACGAGCAGTACTTC | CASSHPTSGRTPYEQYF | TRBV4-2 | few | TRBD2 | TRBJ2-7
TGTGCCAGCAGTCCCGGCCCCTACAATGAGCAGTTCTTC | CASSPGPYNEQFF | TRBV27 | many | . | TRBJ2-1
TGCAGCGTTGAAGGCCCAGGGTTCGCTGAAGCTTTCTTT | CSVEGPGFAEAFF | TRBV29-1 | many | . | TRBJ1-1
TGTGCCAGCAGTTCCGGGGACTTTGGTAAAGGCGATACGCAGTATTTT | CASSSGDFGKGDTQYF | TRBV28 | many | . | TRBJ2-3
TGTGCCAGCAGTGTTCTTAGCGGGAGGGCCTCCTACAATGAGCAGTTCTTC | CASSVLSGRASYNEQFF | TRBV2 | many | TRBD2 | TRBJ2-1
TGTGCCAGCAGCTCTCCCATTAGTGACAATGAGCAGTTCTTC | CASSSPISDNEQFF | TRBV7-9 | . | . | TRBJ2-1
TGCAGTGCTACAAACCTAAGACAGCGTCTCTACGAGCAGTACTTC | CSATNLRQRLYEQYF | TRBV20-1 | many | . | TRBJ2-7
TGTGCCAGCAGGTATTACACCGGGGAGCTGTTTTTT | CASRYYTGELFF | TRBV2 | many | . | TRBJ2-2
TGTGCCAGCAGCAAAAGCGGGAGGAGTCCCTACAATGAGCAGTTCTTC | CASSKSGRSPYNEQFF | TRBV11-2 | . | TRBD2 | TRBJ2-1
TGTGCCAGCAGTGAATCTCGACAGGGAGCGGGTGAGCAGTTCTTC | CASSESRQGAGEQFF | TRBV2 | many | . | TRBJ2-1
TGTGCCAGCAGCCAATTTGGCCTGGAAGAGACCCAGTACTTC | CASSQFGLEETQYF | TRBV3-1 | many | . | TRBJ2-5